Included here is one TCR beta chain sequence, with context. Its antigen is not known. The data originate from a study of OX40 agonist ivuxolimab in advanced cancers. Profiled with immunoSEQ multiplex PCR; TCRdb holds only in-frame clones, not every one. The data hold more than 20,000 clones, with 76% observed a single time. There are 15 residues in the CDR3. Germline V CDR1 and CDR2: SGHRS, YFSETQ. Trimming took 3 bases from V and 4 from J; bases not matched to a gene: 6. Study outcomes and limitations: More expanded clones were seen, on average, in CD8+ T cells than in CD4+. By week 6 at 0.1 to 3.0 mg/kg, blood CD4+ and CD8+ T cells had expanded clonally.

The sequences come from CD4+ or CD8+ T cells sorted from blood, collected in a trial of the OX40 agonist ivuxolimab. The chain joins TRBV5-1 to TRBJ2-3; 9 bases are a match to TRBD2. This TCR derives from an adult with an advanced solid tumor such as melanoma, head and neck, liver or kidney cancer. The CDR3 sequence is CASSYSGGSADTQYF. CDR3 DNA: TGCGCCAGCAGCTATAGCGGGGGCTCGGCAGATACGCAGTATTTT.